This T cell receptor (beta chain) was sequenced in a study of blood T cell repertoires in COVID-19. For the study at large: Italy, Spain and the United States were the sources of the convalescent and acute COVID-19 samples.

Generated by immunoSEQ multiplex PCR, the TCRdb table keeps only in-frame clones and is missing some. The sample shows some 290,000 clones, 90% of them seen only once. Germline V CDR1 and CDR2: SEHNR, FQNEAQ (reference sequence). The V and J ends lost 6 bases and 6 bases respectively, with 15 bases between them. CDR3 length: 13 amino acids. The sequenced sample consisted of peripheral blood. The rearrangement joins TRBV7-9 to TRBJ2-7; a weak D match, TRBD2 (5 bases). The sequence derives from a middle-aged woman with COVID-19, enrolled during active disease. The chain's CDR3 is CASRSGLWLEQYF. DNA for the CDR3: TGTGCCAGCAGATCCGGACTTTGGCTCGAGCAGTACTTC. Supplemented by reference TRBV7-9 and TRBJ2-7, the full variable domain reads DTGVSQNPRHKITKRGQNVTFRCDPISEHNRLYWYRQTLGQGPEFLTYFQNEAQLEKSRLLSDRFSAERPKGSFSTLEIQRTEQGDSAMYLCASRSGLWLEQYFGPGTRLTVT.